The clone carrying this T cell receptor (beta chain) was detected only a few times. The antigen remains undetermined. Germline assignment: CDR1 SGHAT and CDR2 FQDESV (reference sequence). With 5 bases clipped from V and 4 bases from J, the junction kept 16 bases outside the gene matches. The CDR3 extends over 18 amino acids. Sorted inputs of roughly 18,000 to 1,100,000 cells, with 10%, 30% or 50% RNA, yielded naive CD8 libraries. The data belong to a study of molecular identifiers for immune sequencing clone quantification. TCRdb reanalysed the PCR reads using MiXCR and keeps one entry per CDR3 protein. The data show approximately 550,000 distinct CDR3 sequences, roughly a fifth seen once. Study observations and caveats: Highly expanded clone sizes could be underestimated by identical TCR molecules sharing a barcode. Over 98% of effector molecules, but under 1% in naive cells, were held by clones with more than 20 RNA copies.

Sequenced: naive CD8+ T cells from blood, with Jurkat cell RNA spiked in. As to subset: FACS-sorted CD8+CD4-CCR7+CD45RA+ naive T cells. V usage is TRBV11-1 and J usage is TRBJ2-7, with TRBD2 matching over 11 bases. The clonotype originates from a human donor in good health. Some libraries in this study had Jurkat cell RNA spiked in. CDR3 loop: CASSEAGTSGPGGYEQYF. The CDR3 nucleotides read TGTGCCAGCAGCGAAGCCGGGACTAGCGGCCCTGGCGGATACGAGCAGTACTTC.